A single sample is the source of the 3 T cell receptor beta chains below, sequenced in a study of blood T cell repertoires in COVID-19. Method: immunoSEQ multiplex PCR; TCRdb's copy keeps in-frame clones and lacks some. Here the sample spans a few hundred thousand clones, around 90% being singletons. The sequenced sample consisted of PBMCs or T cells enriched from blood (not recorded which). The receptor set was obtained from a woman aged 18-35 years with acute COVID-19.

This sequence joins TRBV19 and TRBJ1-2, with 8 bases matching TRBD1. The trim removed 6 bases at V and 9 bases at J, leaving 15 bases unmatched. This CDR3 contains 15 residues. Germline CDR1 reads LNHDA; CDR2 reads SQIVND (reference sequence). In DNA form, the CDR3 reads TGTGCCAGTAGAGCCCCTTGGCAGGGGGCGAAAAGCTACACCTTC. Its protein product is CASRAPWQGAKSYTF.

The gene calls are TRBV27 and TRBJ2-1, with D possibly TRBD2 on 6 matching bases. The CDR3 length is 11 residues. V was pared by 5 bases and J by 9 bases, with 8 bases between. Germline V lookup: CDR1 MNHEY, CDR2 SMNVEV (reference sequence). CDR3 coding DNA: TGTGCCAGCAGTCAGGGAGGTGAGCAGTTCTTC. This gives the protein CASSQGGEQFF.

The chain couples TRBV2 to TRBJ1-2; D is perhaps TRBD1 (6 bases). V shed 4 bases and J shed 9 bases, with 18 bases lying between them. CDR3 length: 14 residues. The germline gives CDR1 SNHLY, CDR2 FYNNEI. The CDR3 coding sequence is TGTGCCAGCAGTGTTCACGAACAGGGACCCAGCTACACCTTC. The encoded protein is CASSVHEQGPSYTF.